The clone carrying this T cell receptor (beta chain) has ten or more counts. TCRdb reprocessed the RACE reads with MiXCR, giving one entry per CDR3 protein. This table holds almost 40,000 distinct CDR3 sequences, approximately 9.5% found once. The data belong to a study of human T cells and chemical hapten exposure. Per germline, CDR1 SGHKS and CDR2 YYEKEE (reference sequence). Deletions cut 4 bases from V and 8 bases from J, with 18 bases between. The CDR3 contains 15 residues. Time point specified: patch test 3, about 24 weeks after DPC sensitization. Treatment meaning: therapeutic diphenylcyclopropenone sensitization with weekly scalp DPC. It was from unfractionated whole blood that total RNA was extracted.

The receptor comes from a man aged 50 to 59 with alopecia areata. Some clones in this sample may be carry-over from other donors' samples. The starting material was whole blood, obtained in connection with sensitization to the hapten diphenylcyclopropenone (DPC). The chain uses TRBV5-5 and TRBJ1-4; weak D call: TRBD1 (5 bases). CDR3 coding DNA: TGTGCCAGCAGCCCGGGGCCTGAATCGAGAGAAAAACTGTTTTTT. It encodes CASSPGPESREKLFF.